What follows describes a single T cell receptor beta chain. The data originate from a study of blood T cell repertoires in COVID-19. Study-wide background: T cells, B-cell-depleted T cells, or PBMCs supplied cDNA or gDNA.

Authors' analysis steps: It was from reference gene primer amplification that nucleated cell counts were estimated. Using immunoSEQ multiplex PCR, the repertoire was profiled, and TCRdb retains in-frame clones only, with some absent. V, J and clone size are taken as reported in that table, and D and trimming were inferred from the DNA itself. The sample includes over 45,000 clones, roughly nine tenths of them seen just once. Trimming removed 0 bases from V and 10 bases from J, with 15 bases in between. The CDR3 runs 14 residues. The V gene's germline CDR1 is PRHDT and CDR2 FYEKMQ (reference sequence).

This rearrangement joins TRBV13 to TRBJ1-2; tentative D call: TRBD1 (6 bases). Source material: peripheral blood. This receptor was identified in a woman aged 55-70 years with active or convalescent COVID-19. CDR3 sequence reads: CASSLGRGFSDYTF. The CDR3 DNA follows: TGTGCCAGCAGCTTAGGCAGGGGCTTCAGCGACTACACCTTC.